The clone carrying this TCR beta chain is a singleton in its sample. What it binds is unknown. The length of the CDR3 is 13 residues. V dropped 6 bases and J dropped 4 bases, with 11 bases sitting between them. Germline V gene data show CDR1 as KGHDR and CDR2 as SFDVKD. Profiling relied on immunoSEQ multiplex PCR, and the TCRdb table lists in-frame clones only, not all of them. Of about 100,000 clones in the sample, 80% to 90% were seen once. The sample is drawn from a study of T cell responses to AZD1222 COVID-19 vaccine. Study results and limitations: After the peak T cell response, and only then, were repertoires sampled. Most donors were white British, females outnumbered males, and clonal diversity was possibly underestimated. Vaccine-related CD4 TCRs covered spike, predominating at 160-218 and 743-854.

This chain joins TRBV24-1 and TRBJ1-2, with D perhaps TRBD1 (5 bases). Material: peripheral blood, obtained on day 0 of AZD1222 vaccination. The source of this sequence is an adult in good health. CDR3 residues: CATSKTQGYGYTF. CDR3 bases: TGTGCCACCAGTAAAACGCAGGGCTATGGCTACACCTTC.